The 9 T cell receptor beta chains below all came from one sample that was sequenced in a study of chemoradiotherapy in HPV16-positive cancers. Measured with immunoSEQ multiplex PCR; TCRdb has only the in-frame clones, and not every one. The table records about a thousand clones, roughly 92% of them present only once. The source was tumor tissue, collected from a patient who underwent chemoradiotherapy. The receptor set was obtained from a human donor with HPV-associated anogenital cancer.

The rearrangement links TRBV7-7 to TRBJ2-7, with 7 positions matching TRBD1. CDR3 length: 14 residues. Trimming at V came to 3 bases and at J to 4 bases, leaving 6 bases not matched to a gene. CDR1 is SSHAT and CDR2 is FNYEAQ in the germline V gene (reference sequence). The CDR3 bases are TGTGCCAGCAGCTTGCGACAGGGTCCGTACGAGCAGTACTTC. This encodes CASSLRQGPYEQYF.

The CDR3 nucleotides read TGTGCCATCAAGGAGACAGGTGGAGAGCAGTACTTC. Translation gives CAIKETGGEQYF. This chain joins TRBV10-3 and TRBJ2-7, with a tentative D call TRBD1 (6 bases). The CDR3 runs to 12 residues. V was cut by 7 bases and J by 7 bases, with 14 bases left in between. Germline loops: CDR1 ENHRY, CDR2 SYGVKD.

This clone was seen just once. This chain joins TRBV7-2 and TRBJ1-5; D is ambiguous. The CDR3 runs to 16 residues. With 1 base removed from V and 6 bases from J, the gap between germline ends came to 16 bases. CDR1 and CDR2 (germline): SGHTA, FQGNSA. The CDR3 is CASSLEGGMLGQPQHF. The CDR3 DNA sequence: TGTGCCAGCAGCTTAGAAGGAGGGATGTTGGGTCAGCCCCAGCATTTT.

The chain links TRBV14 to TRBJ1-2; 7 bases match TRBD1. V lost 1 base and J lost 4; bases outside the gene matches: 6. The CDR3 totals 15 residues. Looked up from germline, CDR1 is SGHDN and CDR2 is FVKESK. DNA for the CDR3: TGTGCCAGCAGCCAAGGGAGGGGGCGCGTCTATGGCTACACCTTC. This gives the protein CASSQGRGRVYGYTF.

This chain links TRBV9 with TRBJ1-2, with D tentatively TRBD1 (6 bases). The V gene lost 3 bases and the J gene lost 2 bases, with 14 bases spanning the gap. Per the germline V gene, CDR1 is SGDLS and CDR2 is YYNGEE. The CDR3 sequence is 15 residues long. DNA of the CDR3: TGTGCCAGCAGCGCTGGGAACAGGGTGAACTATGGCTACACCTTC. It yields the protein CASSAGNRVNYGYTF. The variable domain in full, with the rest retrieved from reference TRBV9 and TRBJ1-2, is DSGVTQTPKHLITATGQRVTLRCSPRSGDLSVYWYQQSLDQGLQFLIQYYNGEERAKGNILERFSAQQFPDLHSELNLSSLELGDSALYFCASSAGNRVNYGYTFGSGTRLTVV.

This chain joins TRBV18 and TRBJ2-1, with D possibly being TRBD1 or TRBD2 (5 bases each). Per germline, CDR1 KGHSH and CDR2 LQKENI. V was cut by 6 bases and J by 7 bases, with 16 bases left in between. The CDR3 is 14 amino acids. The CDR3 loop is CASSSPGPGNEQFF. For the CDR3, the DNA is TGTGCCAGCTCGTCCCCGGGGCCGGGGAATGAGCAGTTCTTC.

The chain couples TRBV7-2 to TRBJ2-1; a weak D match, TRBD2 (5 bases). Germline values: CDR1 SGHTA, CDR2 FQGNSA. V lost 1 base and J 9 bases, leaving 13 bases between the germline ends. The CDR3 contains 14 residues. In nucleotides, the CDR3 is TGTGCCAGCAGCTTAGGGAGGACCTACGGTGAGCAGTTCTTC. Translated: CASSLGRTYGEQFF.

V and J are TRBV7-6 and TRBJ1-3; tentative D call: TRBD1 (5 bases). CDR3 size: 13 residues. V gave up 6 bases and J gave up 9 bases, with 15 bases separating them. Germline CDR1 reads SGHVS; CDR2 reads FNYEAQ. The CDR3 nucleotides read TGTGCCAGCAGTCTAGCAGGGATTTCCACCATATATTTT. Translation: CASSLAGISTIYF.

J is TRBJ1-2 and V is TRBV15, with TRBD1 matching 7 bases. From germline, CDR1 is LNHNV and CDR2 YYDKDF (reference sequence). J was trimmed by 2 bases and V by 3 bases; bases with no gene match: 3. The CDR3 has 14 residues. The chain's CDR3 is CATSRATGNYGYTF. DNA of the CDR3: TGTGCCACCAGCAGGGCGACAGGGAACTATGGCTACACCTTC.